Included here is one T cell receptor (beta chain) sequence, with context. Method: immunoSEQ multiplex PCR; TCRdb's copy keeps in-frame clones and lacks some. The table lists 25,000 to 30,000 clones, 70% to 85% of them singletons. This entry is derived from a study of sequential checkpoint blockade in melanoma. Study as a whole: After both sequences, patients received maintenance nivolumab.

Treatment denoted: randomized to nivolumab then ipilimumab (arm A) or the reverse (arm B). Patients had received no earlier DNA-damaging chemotherapy. Sorted cells were live CD3+CD8+, lacking CD19 and CD56, from PBMCs. This CDR3 region has 15 residues. Germline CDR1 and CDR2: LNHDA and SQIVND (reference sequence). V lost 4 bases to trimming and J lost 2 bases, with 14 bases between them. V gene TRBV19 combines with J gene TRBJ1-1; D not certain. The material was CD8+ T cells sorted from blood (inferred from file names), obtained from a patient given nivolumab and ipilimumab in sequence. The clonotype originates from a human donor with melanoma. CDR3 bases: TGTGCCAGTAGTACGGGTTTTCCTGTTAACACTGAAGCTTTCTTT. It translates to CASSTGFPVNTEAFF.